This T cell receptor (beta chain) is drawn from a study of shared clonotypes between healthy human individuals. CDR1 and CDR2 (germline): MNHEY, SMNVEV (reference sequence). The trim removed 6 bases at V and 3 bases at J, leaving 10 bases unmatched. CDR3 length equals 15 residues. The input for sorted-subset replicate PCRs was around 0.2 ug DNA, 25,000 to 35,000 T cell genomes. The data were produced by immunoSEQ multiplex PCR, yet TCRdb's version contains in-frame clones alone and is incomplete. The sample contains under 750,000 clones, approximately 72% of which appear only once. Splitting of CD4+ cells produced CD45RA+ naive and CD45RA-negative memory subsets.

Sequencing used memory CD4+ T cells sorted from blood. Subset indicated: CD45RA-negative fraction. This clonotype was sampled from a woman in her thirties in good health. V usage is TRBV27 and J usage is TRBJ2-5; 7 bases fit TRBD2. CDR3 coding DNA: TGTGCCAGCAGACGAGCTGGGGCGGGAGAAGAGACCCAGTACTTC. Protein sequence: CASRRAGAGEETQYF.